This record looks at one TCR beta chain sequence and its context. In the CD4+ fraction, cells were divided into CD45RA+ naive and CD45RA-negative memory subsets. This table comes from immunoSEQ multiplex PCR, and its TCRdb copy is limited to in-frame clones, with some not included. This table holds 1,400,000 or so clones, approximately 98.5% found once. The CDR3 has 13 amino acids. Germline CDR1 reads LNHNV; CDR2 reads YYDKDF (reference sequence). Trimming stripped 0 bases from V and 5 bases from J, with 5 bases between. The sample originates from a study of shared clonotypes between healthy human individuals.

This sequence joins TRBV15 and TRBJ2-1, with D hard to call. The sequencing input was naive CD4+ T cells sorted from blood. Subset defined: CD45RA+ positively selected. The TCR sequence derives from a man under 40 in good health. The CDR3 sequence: CATSRDMDNEQFF. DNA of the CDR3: TGTGCCACCAGCAGAGATATGGACAATGAGCAGTTCTTC. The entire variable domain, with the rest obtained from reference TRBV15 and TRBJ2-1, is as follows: DAMVIQNPRYQVTQFGKPVTLSCSQTLNHNVMYWYQQKSSQAPKLLFHYYDKDFNNEADTPDNFQSRRPNTSFCFLDIRSPGLGDTAMYLCATSRDMDNEQFFGPGTRLTVL.